This paragraph reports one TCR beta chain. Its antigen remains unidentified. The sample comes from a study of graft-versus-host responses after intestinal transplantation. Across the study: Recipients underwent multivisceral, liver-intestinal, or isolated intestinal transplants.

V lost 3 bases and J 0 bases, leaving 7 bases between the germline ends. The CDR3 extends over 14 amino acids. Germline V CDR1 and CDR2: SGDLS, YYNGEE. The repertoire was sequenced with immunoSEQ multiplex PCR; TCRdb's copy has only in-frame clones and lacks some. Of over 100,000 clones in the sample, 95% were seen once. Study-wide points: Allograft clonal ratios (graft-versus-host to host-versus-graft) were high in patients who had graft-donor T cell macrochimerism. Detected in recipient marrow were GvH clones, some of which were first observed in ileum or blood.

The receptor was isolated from a human donor who received an intestinal transplant. Sequencing was performed on unstimulated CD8+ T cells sorted from spleen or lymph node cells, taken before intestinal transplant. The gene calls are TRBV9 and TRBJ2-1; D call uncertain. CDR3 sequence reads: CASSGTSSYNEQFF. Here the CDR3 DNA reads TGTGCCAGCAGCGGAACGAGCTCCTACAATGAGCAGTTCTTC.